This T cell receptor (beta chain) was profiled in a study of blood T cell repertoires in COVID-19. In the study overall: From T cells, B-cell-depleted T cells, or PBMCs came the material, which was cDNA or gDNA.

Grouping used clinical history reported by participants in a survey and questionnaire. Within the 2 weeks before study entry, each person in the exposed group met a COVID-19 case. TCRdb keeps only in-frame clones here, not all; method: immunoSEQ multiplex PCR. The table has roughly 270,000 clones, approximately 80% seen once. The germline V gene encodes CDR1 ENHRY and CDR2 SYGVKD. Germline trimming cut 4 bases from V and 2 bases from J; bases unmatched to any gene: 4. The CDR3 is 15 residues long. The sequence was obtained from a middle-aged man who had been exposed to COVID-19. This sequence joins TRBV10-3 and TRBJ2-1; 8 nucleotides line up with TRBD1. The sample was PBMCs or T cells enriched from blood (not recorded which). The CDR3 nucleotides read TGTGCCATCAGTGGTGGGACAGGCACCTACAATGAGCAGTTCTTC. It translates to CAISGGTGTYNEQFF.